This T cell receptor (beta chain) was identified during a study of T cells in Graves' hyperthyroidism and ophthalmopathy (dated by TCRdb to about 2019). General notes on the study: Peripheral blood was sampled at the time of initial diagnosis, prior to any treatment. A discovery cohort of about a hundred patients, 43 with Graves' ophthalmopathy and 55 to 60 with stable Graves' hyperthyroidism, was used to find distinguishing TCR V-J signatures. An independent validation cohort of around 19 hyperthyroidism patients and approximately 16 patients who later progressed to ophthalmopathy tested prospective prediction of ophthalmopathy. The 100 discovery patients were divided at random into training and test sets in a 7:3 ratio. In several Graves' hyperthyroidism patients, the study also compared T-cell repertoires from thyroid tissue with T-cell repertoires from blood. Once sampling was done, hyperthyroidism patients were given methimazole at a starting dose of 30 mg daily, whereas ophthalmopathy patients were given high-dose intravenous methylprednisolone. TCR Vbeta CDR3 sequencing of 120 to 150 peripheral blood samples (over 40 ophthalmopathy, 75 to 80 hyperthyroidism and roughly 17 progressor patients) is reported in the paper. What the work shows at the level of the full study, not this receptor alone: No statistical method was used to fix the sample size in advance, and group allocation was not hidden from the investigators. In validation, progression to ophthalmopathy was predicted by the model with around 71% sensitivity and 72.22% specificity, a median of approximately 6.5 months before onset. Most expanded thyroid clonotypes (frequency above 0.001) were also detected in blood, suggesting blood repertoires may reflect thyroid immune responses. A 13 V-J signature model separated ophthalmopathy from stable hyperthyroidism, with 87.88% sensitivity and 81% to 82% specificity in cross-validation and 80%/75% in testing.

Graves' hyperthyroidism was defined as stable when no progression to ophthalmopathy occurred over 18 months of follow-up. The hyperthyroidism patients were between 18 and 65 years old and newly diagnosed, with a disease duration of less than 2 months. Exclusion was applied to patients with uncontrolled infections, other autoimmune diseases, pregnancy or lactation. Diagnoses relied on clinical symptoms, serum thyroxine and TRAb, thyroid ultrasound and orbital computed tomography. PBMCs were separated from around 9.1 ml of fresh peripheral blood using Ficoll-Paque density gradient centrifugation. Total RNA was extracted with Trizol reagent, and quality was checked on an Agilent 2100 Bioanalyzer. The CDR3 holds 16 amino acids from the cysteine to the phenylalanine. Only CDR3 DNA remains: 48 bases, in frame from the first base. V ends up 4 bases short and J 2 bases short, with an unmatched junction base count of 7. CDR1 and CDR2, looked up from the germline V gene, are SGDLS and YYNGEE.

The TCR beta CDR3 regions were amplified from RNA transcripts. The TCR CDR3 was subjected to a first round of RT-PCR using the HTBI primer set and the Qiagen OneStep RT-PCR kit. Libraries were constructed in a second round of multiplex PCR, after which size selection and purification were performed. The libraries were sequenced on an Illumina HiSeq2000 using paired-end 100 bp reads. On the authors' methods: SOAPnuke was used to process the raw data, throwing out any read that contained adapters or uncalled bases, had a mean Phred below 15, or lacked an exact constant-primer or identifier match. COPE v1.2.5 was used to merge the high-quality paired reads, and each unique nucleotide sequence was defined as a clonotype. Clonotypes were aligned to IMGT TRBV, TRBD and TRBJ reference segments using MiTCR v1.1. The analysis was restricted to V-J combinations with a frequency above 0.0001, which together covered approximately 99% of the repertoires. A TCS score was defined as the ratio between F50 (clonal expansion) and ExV (chaos), using BLOSUM62-based TCRdist between CDR3 peptides within each V-J. Welch's t-statistics and random forest reduced approximately 520 V-J features to roughly 13, which were used in a naive Bayes classifier (R e1071). TCRdb reworked the public reads: Q25 trimming with fastp, MiXCR clone assembly, productive beta chains retained. Entries are consolidated by CDR3 protein sequence, retaining the most common genes and DNA. Here the V and J calls rest on TCRdb's processing, not on the authors' analysis. In all, the sample holds over 150,000 distinct CDR3 sequences, and around 17% of those were seen once. Together, the top ten hold roughly 49% of the sample.

Of note for this clonotype: The antigen it recognizes is unknown. It has no much larger one-base neighbor in the sample; base qualities were not kept.

Recombination joined TRBV9 with TRBJ2-3, and TRBD1 matches 10 of the central bases. Sequenced material: blood. The sequence was collected from a woman between 45 and 65 years old with Graves' hyperthyroidism. The DNA sequence is TGTGCCAGCAGCAAACGGGGACAGGGGACCACAGATACGCAGTATTTT. Protein translation: CASSKRGQGTTDTQYF.